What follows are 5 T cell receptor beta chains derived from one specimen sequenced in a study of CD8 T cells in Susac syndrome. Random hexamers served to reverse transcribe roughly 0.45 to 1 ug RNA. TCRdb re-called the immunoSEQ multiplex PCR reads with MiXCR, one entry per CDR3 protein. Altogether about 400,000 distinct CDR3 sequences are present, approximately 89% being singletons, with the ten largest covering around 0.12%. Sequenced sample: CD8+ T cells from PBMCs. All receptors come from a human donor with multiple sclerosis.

This CDR3 reads CASSLDWTGEAHDEQFF. The CDR3 DNA reads TGTGCCAGCAGCTTAGATTGGACAGGGGAAGCCCACGATGAGCAGTTCTTC. V usage is TRBV11-2 and J usage is TRBJ2-1; 9 bases match TRBD1. The V gene end was trimmed by 0 bases and the J gene end by 8 bases; junction bases not matched to a gene: 11. The germline V gene encodes CDR1 SGHAT and CDR2 FQNNGV. CDR3 size: 17 residues.

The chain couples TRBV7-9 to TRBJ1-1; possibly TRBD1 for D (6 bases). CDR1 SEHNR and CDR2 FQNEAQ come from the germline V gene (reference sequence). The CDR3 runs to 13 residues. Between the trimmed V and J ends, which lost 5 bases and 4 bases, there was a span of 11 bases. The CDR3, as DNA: TGTGCCAGCAGCCCTACAGGGCTCACTGAAGCTTTCTTT. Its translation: CASSPTGLTEAFF.

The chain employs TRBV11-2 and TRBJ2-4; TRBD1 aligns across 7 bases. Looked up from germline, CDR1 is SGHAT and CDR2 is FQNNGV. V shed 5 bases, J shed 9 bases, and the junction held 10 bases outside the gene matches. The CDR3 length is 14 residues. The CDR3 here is CASSVGTVRPIQYF. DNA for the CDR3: TGTGCCAGCAGCGTTGGGACAGTTCGTCCCATTCAGTACTTC.

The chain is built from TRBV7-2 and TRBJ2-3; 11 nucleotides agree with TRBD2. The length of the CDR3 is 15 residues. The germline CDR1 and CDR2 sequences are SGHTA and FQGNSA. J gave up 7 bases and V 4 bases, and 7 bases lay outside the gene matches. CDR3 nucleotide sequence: TGTGCCAGCAGCTCGACTAGCGGGGAAGTGTATACGCAGTATTTT. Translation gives CASSSTSGEVYTQYF.

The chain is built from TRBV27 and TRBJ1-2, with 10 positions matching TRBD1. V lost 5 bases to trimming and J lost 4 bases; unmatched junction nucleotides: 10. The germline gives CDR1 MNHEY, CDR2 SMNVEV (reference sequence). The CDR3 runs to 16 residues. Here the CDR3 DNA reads TGTGCCAGCAGTGACTTCAGGACAGGGGGATTCTATGGCTACACCTTC. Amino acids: CASSDFRTGGFYGYTF.